The 25 T cell receptor beta chains below all came from one sample that was sequenced in a study of blood T cell repertoires in COVID-19. Profiled with immunoSEQ multiplex PCR; TCRdb holds only in-frame clones, not every one. The sample carries about 130,000 clones, around 87% recorded once. The sample comprised peripheral blood. These TCRs come from a woman aged 55-69 years with acute or convalescent COVID-19.

The chain has TRBV13 and TRBJ2-1; 9 bases map to TRBD2. Trimming took 5 bases from V and 2 from J; bases not matched to a gene: 4. The CDR3 spans 15 residues. In germline, CDR1 is PRHDT, CDR2 FYEKMQ (reference sequence). CDR3 DNA sequence: TGTGCCAGCAGCGTCCCTAGCGGGACCTACAATGAGCAGTTCTTC. Its protein is CASSVPSGTYNEQFF.

This clone appeared a single time. The chain carries TRBV5-1 and TRBJ2-3; no firm D call. The CDR3 runs to 15 residues. Germline V gene data show CDR1 as SGHRS and CDR2 as YFSETQ. The ends were cut back, 4 bases at V and 0 bases at J, with 12 bases in the middle. The CDR3 DNA follows: TGCGCCAGCAGCCGAACTACCTCTAGCACAGATACGCAGTATTTT. Translating gives CASSRTTSSTDTQYF.

The V call is TRBV3-1 (or the pseudogene TRBV3-2), the J call TRBJ2-3, with 8 positions matching TRBD2. The length of the CDR3 is 14 residues. Trimming took 5 bases from V and 4 from J; bases not matched to a gene: 5. Germline lookup yields CDR1 LGHDT and CDR2 YNNKEL (reference sequence). Here the CDR3 DNA reads TGTGCCAGCAGCTTTCCGGGACTAGCAGATACGCAGTATTTT. Encoded protein: CASSFPGLADTQYF.

The chain couples TRBV25-1 to TRBJ2-5; the D gene is possibly TRBD1 (5 bases). Germline V lookup: CDR1 MGHDK, CDR2 SYGVNS. Trimming took off 4 bases at V and 5 bases at J, with 11 bases between the two ends. This CDR3 region has 13 residues. Written as DNA, the CDR3 is TGTGCCAGCAGTGTCCAAGGGGTGGAGACCCAGTACTTC. Protein sequence: CASSVQGVETQYF.

This chain connects TRBV29-1 to TRBJ2-3, with TRBD2 matching over 7 bases. The junction had 13 bases not matched to a gene; V was cut back by 6 bases and J by 7 bases. CDR3 length: 14 amino acids. The germline gives CDR1 SQVTM, CDR2 ANQGSEA. Written as DNA, the CDR3 is TGCAGCGTGGACGGGGGGAGGAGGGCTTATACGCAGTATTTT. It encodes CSVDGGRRAYTQYF.

The rearrangement joins TRBV30 to TRBJ2-3, with D possibly TRBD1 on 5 matching bases. Trimming pared 8 bases from V and 0 bases from J, leaving 15 bases between. The CDR3 extends over 14 amino acids. Germline CDR1 GTSNPN, CDR2 SVGIG (reference sequence). CDR3 DNA sequence: TGTGCCGTTTCAGGGATTTCTAGCACAGATACGCAGTATTTT. Protein sequence: CAVSGISSTDTQYF.

This sequence joins TRBV11-1 and TRBJ2-7, with TRBD2 matching 12 bases. CDR3 length: 14 amino acids. Trimming cost V 4 bases and J 6 bases; bases outside gene matches: 4. CDR1 SGHAT and CDR2 FQDESV come from the germline V gene (reference sequence). CDR3 in amino acids: CASSSLAGGSEQYV. For the CDR3, the DNA is TGTGCCAGCAGCTCACTAGCGGGAGGTAGCGAGCAGTACGTC.

This clone turned up a few times. The rearrangement uses TRBV15 and TRBJ1-2; D unresolved. This CDR3 region has 14 residues. V was shortened by 1 base and J by 8 bases, with 14 bases between the two germline ends. From germline, CDR1 is LNHNV and CDR2 YYDKDF (reference sequence). The CDR3 coding sequence is TGTGCCACCAGCAGAGTTCTGGAGTCAAGAGGCTACACCTTC. Amino acids: CATSRVLESRGYTF.

The gene calls are TRBV3-1 (or the pseudogene TRBV3-2) and TRBJ1-2; TRBD1 is a possible D gene (5 bases). The germline V gene has CDR1 LGHDT and CDR2 YNNKEL (reference sequence). This CDR3 spans 13 amino acids. V lost 3 bases, J lost 2 bases, and 7 bases lay in between. The CDR3 sequence is CASSQDKNYGYTF. The CDR3 nucleotides are TGTGCCAGCAGCCAGGACAAGAACTATGGCTACACCTTC.

This chain uses TRBV2 with TRBJ2-1; 10 positions match TRBD1. This CDR3 spans 15 amino acids. The germline V gene has CDR1 SNHLY and CDR2 FYNNEI. Trimming cost V 7 bases and J 4 bases; bases outside gene matches: 7. The DNA for the CDR3 is TGTGCCAGCACCTCCGGGACAGGGGCGTACAATGAGCAGTTCTTC. Translated, it gives CASTSGTGAYNEQFF.

This chain connects TRBV6-6 to TRBJ2-7; TRBD1 matches at 10 bases. The J segment lost 4 bases and the V segment lost 5 bases, leaving 11 bases of the junction unmatched. The CDR3 is 16 residues long. CDR1 and CDR2 (germline): MNHNY, SVGAGI (reference sequence). DNA of the CDR3: TGTGCCAGCAGTCGAACTTCCGGGACAGGGGTGTACGAGCAGTACTTC. It is translated as CASSRTSGTGVYEQYF.

This chain uses TRBV27 with TRBJ1-1; D perhaps matches TRBD1 (6 bases). This CDR3 is built from 14 residues. In germline, CDR1 is MNHEY, CDR2 SMNVEV (reference sequence). Trimming took 1 base from V and 3 from J, leaving 9 bases between them. Written as DNA, the CDR3 is TGTGCCAGCAGTTTATTGCGGACAGACACTGAAGCTTTCTTT. This codes for CASSLLRTDTEAFF.

The chain has TRBV27 and TRBJ1-2; TRBD1 is a possible D gene (6 bases). The CDR3 contains 14 residues. Trimming cost V 5 bases and J 4 bases, with 14 bases left between them. CDR1 MNHEY and CDR2 SMNVEV come from the germline V gene (reference sequence). The CDR3 sequence: CASSVTGYSYGYTF. CDR3 in DNA: TGTGCCAGCAGTGTAACAGGGTACAGCTATGGCTACACCTTC.

The chain links TRBV27 to TRBJ1-2; D not resolved. Germline V gives CDR1 MNHEY, CDR2 SMNVEV (reference sequence). The CDR3 length is 13 residues. V lost 2 bases to trimming and J lost 6 bases, with 10 bases between them. CDR3 sequence: CASSLRPSDGYTF. CDR3 coding DNA: TGTGCCAGCAGTTTACGTCCCAGCGATGGCTACACCTTC.

The CDR3 DNA sequence: TGTGCCAGCAGTTTATATCAGACAGCCGGTAATTCACCCCTCCACTTT. Encoded protein: CASSLYQTAGNSPLHF. V gene TRBV27 combines with J gene TRBJ1-6, with D perhaps TRBD1 (5 bases). With 1 base removed from V and 6 bases from J, the gap between germline ends came to 13 bases. The CDR3 length is 16 residues. Germline loops: CDR1 MNHEY, CDR2 SMNVEV (reference sequence).

CDR3 sequence (DNA): TGTGCCAGCAGCGAGGGACTAGACTCCTACGAGCAGTACTTC. Encoded protein: CASSEGLDSYEQYF. The chain links TRBV9 to TRBJ2-7; TRBD2 agrees at 8 bases. V gave up 3 bases and J gave up 0 bases; unmatched junction bases: 2. The CDR3 length is 14 residues. Germline lookup yields CDR1 SGDLS and CDR2 YYNGEE.

This sequence joins TRBV12-3 or TRBV12-4 and TRBJ2-7, with 7 bases matching TRBD2. CDR3 length: 13 amino acids. The junction had 8 bases not matched to a gene; V was cut back by 7 bases and J by 5 bases. CDR3 residues: CASKWREIDEQYF. CDR3 in DNA: TGTGCCAGCAAGTGGCGGGAGATCGACGAGCAGTACTTC.

The genes are TRBV3-1 (or the pseudogene TRBV3-2) and TRBJ1-2; D gene ambiguous. Per germline, CDR1 LGHDT and CDR2 YNNKEL (reference sequence). The V and J ends lost 1 base and 8 bases respectively, with 11 bases between them. This CDR3 has 13 residues. CDR3 region: CASSQVTRGGYTF. CDR3 in DNA: TGTGCCAGCAGCCAAGTTACCCGAGGAGGCTACACCTTC.

This clone was counted a single time. This chain links TRBV3-1 (or the pseudogene TRBV3-2) with TRBJ1-2; unclear D gene. CDR1 is LGHDT and CDR2 is YNNKEL in the germline V gene (reference sequence). The ends were cut back, 1 base at V and 8 bases at J, with 17 bases in the middle. This CDR3 comprises 15 residues. Written as DNA, the CDR3 is TGTGCCAGCAGCCAAGGGCAGGTTTCGGTCTGGGGCTACACCTTC. Encoded protein: CASSQGQVSVWGYTF.

The chain links TRBV28 to TRBJ1-1; possible D gene TRBD1, 5 bases. CDR1 and CDR2 from the germline V gene are MDHEN and SYDVKM. Trimming took 0 bases from V and 1 from J, leaving 9 bases between them. The CDR3 contains 15 residues. The CDR3 sequence is CASSLWSQGNTEAFF. The CDR3 DNA reads as TGTGCCAGCAGTTTATGGAGCCAGGGGAACACTGAAGCTTTCTTT.

The chain employs TRBV10-3 and TRBJ2-5, with 10 nucleotides matching TRBD2. Germline V gene lookup returns CDR1 ENHRY and CDR2 SYGVKD. The CDR3 totals 13 residues. V shed 9 bases, J shed 5 bases, and the junction held 6 bases outside the gene matches. The CDR3 bases are TGTGCCATAGCGGGAGGGCCCTCGGAGACCCAGTACTTC. It yields the protein CAIAGGPSETQYF.

CDR3 sequence: CASGTGQTNTEAFF. Written as DNA, the CDR3 is TGCGCCAGCGGCACCGGACAGACAAACACTGAAGCTTTCTTT. This chain uses TRBV5-1 with TRBJ1-1; TRBD1 is a possible D gene (6 bases). Germline-derived CDR1 and CDR2 are SGHRS and YFSETQ. The V end was cut by 7 bases, the J end by 2 bases, with 15 bases between. This CDR3 region has 14 residues.

Here the CDR3 reads CAWTPGGGQGNYGYTF. DNA for the CDR3: TGTGCCTGGACCCCGGGGGGCGGACAGGGAAACTATGGCTACACCTTC. The V call is TRBV30, the J call TRBJ1-2, with 8 positions matching TRBD1. Trimming took 4 bases from V and 2 from J; bases not matched to a gene: 12. CDR1 and CDR2 (germline): GTSNPN, SVGIG (reference sequence). The CDR3 spans 16 residues.

V is TRBV11-3 and J is TRBJ1-1; no definite D call. V dropped 5 bases and J dropped 3 bases, with 10 bases sitting between them. Germline V lookup: CDR1 SGHNT, CDR2 YENEEA. The CDR3 is made up of 13 amino acids. DNA of the CDR3: TGTGCCAGCAGCCCCTCCCGGTACACTGAAGCTTTCTTT. Amino acids: CASSPSRYTEAFF.

The chain is built from TRBV13 and TRBJ1-4; a possible D gene is TRBD1 (5 bases). This CDR3 is built from 14 residues. V lost 3 bases and J lost 1, with 6 bases in between. From germline, CDR1 is PRHDT and CDR2 FYEKMQ (reference sequence). The CDR3 protein is CASSLQGTNEKLFF. The CDR3 DNA reads TGTGCCAGCAGCTTGCAGGGAACTAATGAAAAACTGTTTTTT.